The source of this T cell receptor beta chain is a study of blood T cell repertoires in COVID-19. J was trimmed by 7 bases and V by 5 bases; bases with no gene match: 10. The germline CDR1 and CDR2 sequences are MDHEN and SYDVKM. The CDR3 is 15 residues long. Clones were read by immunoSEQ multiplex PCR, and TCRdb kept only the in-frame ones, dropping some. This table holds 200,000 to 250,000 clones, around 82% found once. The sample was peripheral blood. This clonotype was sampled from a human donor in a cohort sampled during active COVID-19. The J gene is TRBJ1-2, the V gene TRBV28; 10 bases align to TRBD1. The CDR3 sequence: CASSAPGQGLGGYTF. In DNA, the CDR3 is TGTGCCAGCAGTGCTCCGGGACAGGGGTTGGGTGGCTACACCTTC.